This T cell receptor beta chain was captured in a study of cytomegalovirus exposure and HLA in healthy donors. Study-level findings and limits: One cluster of highly shared sequence variants probably arose as a sequencing artifact. Many donors shared some public TCRs, even though most TCR sequences were rare.

Trimming removed 4 bases from V and 8 bases from J; junction bases left unmatched: 9. CDR1 SGDLS and CDR2 YYNGEE come from the germline V gene. The CDR3 consists of 17 residues. Of note for this clone: Antigen unknown.

PCR involved 60 Vbeta and 13 Jbeta primers. Only in-frame clones appear in the TCRdb table, and some are missing; sequencing was by immunoSEQ multiplex PCR. This table has 200,000 to 250,000 clones, 77% appearing once. This clonotype was obtained from an older woman in good health and CMV-seropositive. The sample comprised PBMCs. The chain combines TRBV9 with TRBJ2-2, with 15 nucleotides matching TRBD2. CDR3 bases: TGTGCCAGCAGCCCGAGATGGGGACTAGCGGGGGGTGGGGAGCTGTTTTTT. Translating gives CASSPRWGLAGGGELFF.